This T cell receptor (beta chain) came from a study of T-cell reconstitution after alpha-beta-depleted transplantation in children. CDR3 length: 14 amino acids. Germline values: CDR1 DFQATT, CDR2 SNEGSKA (reference sequence). J lost 9 bases, V lost 0 bases, and 8 bases had no gene match. Preparing the TCRbeta library involved the use of unique molecular identifiers. TCRdb processed the PCR reads anew with MiXCR; each CDR3 protein has one entry. The sample gives about 540,000 distinct CDR3 sequences, about 16% of which show up once; 3% to 3.5% is in the top ten. Sequences were derived from PBMCs from the stem cell graft donor, sampled from the stem cell graft. The clonotype originates from a human donor who donated a stem cell graft to a child with acute lymphoblastic leukemia. V and J are TRBV20-1 and TRBJ1-5, with 7 bases lining up with TRBD1. This chain's CDR3 is CSARDQTGSRPQHF. As DNA, the CDR3 is TGCAGTGCTAGAGATCAGACAGGGAGTCGGCCCCAGCATTTT.